This T cell receptor beta chain was captured in a study of T-cell memory formation after mild COVID-19. This clonotype was found a few times. Germline V gives CDR1 MNHEY, CDR2 SVGAGI. V dropped 2 bases and J dropped 8; count of bases not matched to a gene: 5. The CDR3 runs 13 residues. MiXCR, run by TCRdb on the 5' RACE reads, gives a single entry per CDR3 protein. This table holds over 250,000 distinct CDR3 sequences, about a sixth found once. The TCR originated in a man in his late teens or twenties who had mild COVID-19 (a few samples of this study predate the infection). Cell type and time point are not known. This sequence joins TRBV6-5 and TRBJ2-5, with TRBD1 matching 7 bases. Specimen: PBMCs or a T cell subset sorted from them (not recorded which). The CDR3 loop is CASSYRQGSTQYF. The DNA for the CDR3 is TGTGCCAGCAGTTACCGACAGGGAAGTACCCAGTACTTC.